This T cell receptor beta chain comes out of a study of blood T cell repertoires in COVID-19. Study as a whole: Acute and convalescent COVID-19 specimens originated in the United States, Italy and Spain. The cDNA or gDNA used as material had been derived from T cells, B-cell-depleted T cells, or PBMCs.

The J segment lost 4 bases and the V segment lost 0 bases, leaving 3 bases of the junction unmatched. CDR1 SGHTS and CDR2 YDEGEE come from the germline V gene. The CDR3 loop spans 15 amino acids. In the original processing: Reference gene primer amplification yielded estimated nucleated cell counts. Sequenced by immunoSEQ multiplex PCR; TCRdb stores in-frame clones only, minus some. V and J calls and clone size come straight from that table; D and trimming were deduced from the DNA. The table has approximately 270,000 clones, more than 85% seen once. This chain links TRBV5-8 with TRBJ1-5; 8 bases agree with TRBD1. Sequencing was performed on peripheral blood. This receptor was obtained from a man in his thirties or forties with acute or convalescent COVID-19. CDR3 sequence: CASSLVQGANQPQHF. The CDR3 region has the DNA TGTGCCAGCAGCTTGGTGCAGGGGGCAAATCAGCCCCAGCATTTT.